A selection of T cell receptor beta chains follows, all from one sample in a study of blood T cell repertoires in COVID-19. Using immunoSEQ multiplex PCR, the repertoire was profiled, and TCRdb retains in-frame clones only, with some absent. The top ten clones hold 1.3% to 1.5% of a sample with about 250,000 clones, about 86% of them seen once. The material sequenced was peripheral blood. These receptors were collected from an elderly man with acute or convalescent COVID-19. Each CDR3 is given with its conserved first and last residue. The D gene is left open where the match is weak. For some rows the clone size is stated as once, few or many, or as a class when expanded; others skip it.

j_call: TRBJ2-7; d_call: TRBD1; v_call: TRBV6-5; clone_size: -; cdr3_nt: TGTGCCAGCAGCCAGACAGGGTTCCCCTACGAGCAGTACTTC; cdr3_aa: CASSQTGFPYEQYF
j_call: TRBJ2-7; d_call: TRBD1; v_call: TRBV7-2; clone_size: -; cdr3_nt: TGTGCCAGCAGCTTACACACCAGGAGGCACAGGGGGATCACCTACGAGCAGTACTTC; cdr3_aa: CASSLHTRRHRGITYEQYF
j_call: TRBJ1-3; d_call: TRBD1; v_call: TRBV27; clone_size: -; cdr3_nt: TGTGCCAGCAGTCGACAGGGAGTCAGTCCCGGAAACACCATATATTTT; cdr3_aa: CASSRQGVSPGNTIYF
j_call: TRBJ2-2; d_call: -; v_call: TRBV28; clone_size: once; cdr3_nt: TGTGCCAGCAGCGCCCCTCGGGGGGCCACCGGGGAGCTGTTTTTT; cdr3_aa: CASSAPRGATGELFF
j_call: TRBJ2-1; d_call: -; v_call: TRBV19; clone_size: -; cdr3_nt: TGTGCCAGCTCCTACCTAAGGGGATCCTACAATGAGCAGTTCTTC; cdr3_aa: CASSYLRGSYNEQFF
j_call: TRBJ1-1; d_call: TRBD1; v_call: TRBV29-1; clone_size: -; cdr3_nt: TGCAGCGTTCAGGGGGGCGGTAACACTGAAGCTTTCTTT; cdr3_aa: CSVQGGGNTEAFF
j_call: TRBJ2-1; d_call: TRBD2; v_call: TRBV20-1; clone_size: -; cdr3_nt: TGCAGTGCTAGTTCCGGGGGAGGGCCGGGGAATGAGCAGTTCTTC; cdr3_aa: CSASSGGGPGNEQFF
j_call: TRBJ1-3; d_call: TRBD1; v_call: TRBV9; clone_size: -; cdr3_nt: TGTGCCAGCAGTGTGGGACAGGGAAGGGGTCAAGGAAACACCATATATTTT; cdr3_aa: CASSVGQGRGQGNTIYF
j_call: TRBJ2-5; d_call: -; v_call: TRBV7-2; clone_size: -; cdr3_nt: TGTGCCAGCAGCTTAACCAGGGTGGGCCAGTACTTC; cdr3_aa: CASSLTRVGQYF
j_call: TRBJ2-5; d_call: TRBD2; v_call: TRBV11-3; clone_size: -; cdr3_nt: TGTGCCAGCAGTCTTGGACTAGCGGGGTCACAAGAGACCCAGTACTTC; cdr3_aa: CASSLGLAGSQETQYF
j_call: TRBJ1-5; d_call: -; v_call: TRBV7-2; clone_size: -; cdr3_nt: TGTGCCAGCAGCTTGAGCGTCGATAGCAATCAGCCCCAGCATTTT; cdr3_aa: CASSLSVDSNQPQHF
j_call: TRBJ2-7; d_call: -; v_call: TRBV3-1/TRBV3-2; clone_size: -; cdr3_nt: TGTGCCAGCGAAGGGGACTCGGCAGGGGAGCAGTACTTC; cdr3_aa: CASEGDSAGEQYF
j_call: TRBJ2-1; d_call: -; v_call: TRBV7-2; clone_size: -; cdr3_nt: TGTGCCAGCAGCTACCGGGGTCAACGTGGGAATGAGCAGTTCTTC; cdr3_aa: CASSYRGQRGNEQFF
j_call: TRBJ1-2; d_call: -; v_call: TRBV19; clone_size: -; cdr3_nt: TGTGCCAGTAGTGCCCAACAGGGAACGGGCGGCTACACCTTC; cdr3_aa: CASSAQQGTGGYTF
j_call: TRBJ1-2; d_call: -; v_call: TRBV5-1; clone_size: few; cdr3_nt: TGCGCCAGCAGCTATGTGGTCGGTTATGGCTACACCTTC; cdr3_aa: CASSYVVGYGYTF
j_call: TRBJ1-2; d_call: -; v_call: TRBV7-9; clone_size: -; cdr3_nt: TGTGCCAGCAGCTTACTTGGACCGGGGGAAGGTGGCTACACCTTC; cdr3_aa: CASSLLGPGEGGYTF
j_call: TRBJ1-1; d_call: -; v_call: TRBV7-3; clone_size: -; cdr3_nt: TGTGCCAGCAGCTTAACTCCGGGAAACACTGAAGCTTTCTTT; cdr3_aa: CASSLTPGNTEAFF
j_call: TRBJ1-5; d_call: -; v_call: TRBV19; clone_size: once; cdr3_nt: TGTGCCAGTAGTATGGTTCAAGGGGAGCCCCAGCATTTT; cdr3_aa: CASSMVQGEPQHF
j_call: TRBJ2-5; d_call: -; v_call: TRBV15; clone_size: -; cdr3_nt: TGTGCCACCAGCAGAGATCACTCTAGGGAGACCCAGTACTTC; cdr3_aa: CATSRDHSRETQYF
j_call: TRBJ1-1; d_call: TRBD1; v_call: TRBV9; clone_size: -; cdr3_nt: TGTGCCAGCAGCGTAGCTGAGGACAGGGCCACTGAAGCTTTCTTT; cdr3_aa: CASSVAEDRATEAFF
j_call: TRBJ2-3; d_call: TRBD2; v_call: TRBV5-4; clone_size: -; cdr3_nt: TGTGCCAGCAGCTTGGCGGGAGGCAGAAGCACAGATACGCAGTATTTT; cdr3_aa: CASSLAGGRSTDTQYF
j_call: TRBJ1-4; d_call: -; v_call: TRBV7-2; clone_size: -; cdr3_nt: TGTGCCAGCAGCTTAGCTAGGGCGGGAGAAAAACTGTTTTTT; cdr3_aa: CASSLARAGEKLFF
j_call: TRBJ2-1; d_call: -; v_call: TRBV2; clone_size: -; cdr3_nt: TGTGCCAGCGGGTCCACTAGGTCCTCCTACAATGAGCAGTTCTTC; cdr3_aa: CASGSTRSSYNEQFF
j_call: TRBJ2-1; d_call: TRBD2; v_call: TRBV5-6; clone_size: -; cdr3_nt: TGTGCCAGCAGCCCGCTAGCGGGGCTTAACAATGAGCAGTTCTTC; cdr3_aa: CASSPLAGLNNEQFF
j_call: TRBJ2-5; d_call: -; v_call: TRBV19; clone_size: -; cdr3_nt: TGTGCCAGCGCGGGGCCAGAGACCCAGTACTTC; cdr3_aa: CASAGPETQYF
j_call: TRBJ1-3; d_call: -; v_call: TRBV11-2; clone_size: -; cdr3_nt: TGTGCCAGCAGCTTAGGGCAGGGGACTGGAAACACCATATATTTT; cdr3_aa: CASSLGQGTGNTIYF
j_call: TRBJ1-3; d_call: TRBD1; v_call: TRBV5-1; clone_size: -; cdr3_nt: TGCGCCAGCAGCTTGGAAGGGACAGCCAACTCTGGAAACACCATATATTTT; cdr3_aa: CASSLEGTANSGNTIYF